Listed below are T cell receptor beta chains from one sample, sequenced in a study of control samples from healthy donors and cancer patients. Sequenced by immunoSEQ multiplex PCR; TCRdb stores in-frame clones only, minus some. The sample includes some 140,000 clones, 85% to 95% seen only once; the top ten take 5.5% to 6%. Sequencing input: blood. All receptors derive from a man aged 35 to 55 in good health. The conserved cysteine and the conserved F or W are not part of the CDR3 here. The order of the fields is clone size, V gene, CDR3 protein. Some rows have no size entry. The others give once, few or many, or a class for an expanded clone.

size: -; V: TRBV6-5; CDR3: ASSYSVSGFTDTQY
size: once; V: TRBV27; CDR3: ASSSAGGPNNEQF
size: -; V: TRBV7-2; CDR3: ASSDRLAGGLRYTQY
size: -; V: TRBV10-2; CDR3: ASSAQGTSGANVLT
size: once; V: TRBV6-4; CDR3: ASSSNLCRAARNTIY
size: once; V: TRBV6-1; CDR3: ASSDGPTPSIYEQY
size: -; V: TRBV9; CDR3: ASSVGKGTGNEKLF
size: -; V: TRBV7-2; CDR3: ASSINREQY
size: -; V: TRBV2; CDR3: ASSGGSGAFRDTQY
size: once; V: TRBV29-1; CDR3: SVEDRDRNTGELF
size: -; V: TRBV28; CDR3: ASTFRDRNYGYT
size: -; V: TRBV19; CDR3: ASSNGGLSYEQY
size: -; V: TRBV18; CDR3: ASSPDQDQPQH
size: -; V: TRBV5-1; CDR3: ASSLGTLTSPETEAF
size: -; V: TRBV6-5; CDR3: ASSSGGGRTDTQY
size: -; V: TRBV6-1; CDR3: ASSERVSRGSSGANVLT
size: -; V: TRBV7-8; CDR3: ASSLIPRAYEQY
size: -; V: TRBV5-1; CDR3: ASSSGQGASTEAF
size: -; V: TRBV7-2; CDR3: ASSLARAAFYGYT
size: -; V: TRBV12-3/TRBV12-4; CDR3: ASSFGQNEAF
size: -; V: TRBV5-1; CDR3: ASSLRGYDEQF
size: once; V: TRBV6-5; CDR3: ASSSSGQGYGNTIY
size: -; V: TRBV7-9; CDR3: ASSQEGSRAEAF
size: -; V: TRBV28; CDR3: ASSAGGRVAF
size: -; V: TRBV9; CDR3: ASSVASVYNEQF
size: -; V: TRBV7-3; CDR3: ASSLGDQETQY
size: -; V: TRBV20-1; CDR3: SASAGAGYGYT